These 10 T cell receptor beta chains were all obtained from the same sample, sequenced in a study of identical twins. TCRdb reprocessed the 5' RACE reads with MiXCR, giving one entry per CDR3 protein. The sample contains about 900,000 distinct CDR3 sequences, about 12% of which appear only once. The data also belong to a second study, concerning yellow fever vaccine responses in identical twins.

The specimen sequenced was PBMCs. The receptors here all came from a woman aged 18-29 years in good health.

Only a few counts were recorded for this clonotype. The V call is TRBV12-3 or TRBV12-4, the J call TRBJ2-3; 9 bases agree with TRBD2. The V gene end was trimmed by 3 bases and the J gene end by 2 bases; junction bases not matched to a gene: 3. The CDR3 runs 15 residues. CDR3 nucleotides: TGTGCCAGCAGTTTGTCTAGCGGGACCACAGATACGCAGTATTTT. The encoded protein is CASSLSSGTTDTQYF.

This chain links TRBV9 with TRBJ2-2; 7 bases are a match to TRBD2. V shed 0 bases and J 3 bases; nucleotides not matched to a gene: 5. Germline V gene lookup returns CDR1 SGDLS and CDR2 YYNGEE. The CDR3 extends over 16 amino acids. The DNA for the CDR3 is TGTGCCAGCAGCGTAGCTGATAGCGGGTACACCGGGGAGCTGTTTTTT. Its protein product is CASSVADSGYTGELFF.

This clonotype was recorded at least ten times. This chain links TRBV29-1 with TRBJ1-1; D call uncertain. The length of the CDR3 is 12 residues. CDR1 SQVTM and CDR2 ANQGSEA come from the germline V gene. V was trimmed by 8 bases and J by 4 bases, leaving 14 bases between them. CDR3: CSTFSGATEAFF. Here the CDR3 DNA reads TGCAGCACGTTCTCCGGCGCCACTGAAGCTTTCTTT. Complete variable domain (other parts from reference TRBV29-1 and TRBJ1-1): SAVISQKPSRDICQRGTSLTIQCQVDSQVTMMFWYRQQPGQSLTLIATANQGSEATYESGFVIDKFPISRPNLTFSTLTVSNMSPEDSSIYLCSTFSGATEAFFGQGTRLTVV.

This sequence joins TRBV6-1 and TRBJ1-2; 7 nucleotides align to TRBD1. The germline V gene encodes CDR1 MNHNS and CDR2 SASEGT. The CDR3 is made up of 14 amino acids. Trimming at V came to 2 bases and at J to 8 bases, leaving 8 bases not matched to a gene. The CDR3 loop reads CASSEQGDAGGYTF. CDR3 bases: TGTGCCAGCAGTGAACAGGGGGACGCTGGAGGCTACACCTTC.

The chain has TRBV6-5 and TRBJ1-5, with 8 bases lining up with TRBD1. The germline gives CDR1 MNHEY, CDR2 SVGAGI. This CDR3 is built from 15 residues. Trimming took 2 bases from V and 6 from J; bases not matched to a gene: 6. The DNA for the CDR3 is TGTGCCAGCAGTTACGGGGCAGGGGGCGGTCAGCCCCAGCATTTT. This translates into CASSYGAGGGQPQHF.

This rearrangement joins TRBV5-1 to TRBJ1-5, with TRBD1 as a possible D gene (6 bases). The CDR3 extends over 17 amino acids. Trimming took off 0 bases at V and 1 base at J, with 14 bases between the two ends. Per the germline V gene, CDR1 is SGHRS and CDR2 is YFSETQ. The CDR3 region is CASSLEPAGASNQPQHF. The CDR3 DNA sequence: TGCGCCAGCAGCTTGGAGCCTGCAGGGGCGAGCAATCAGCCCCAGCATTTT. Drawing the rest from reference TRBV5-1 and TRBJ1-5, the complete variable domain is KAGVTQTPRYLIKTRGQQVTLSCSPISGHRSVSWYQQTPGQGLQFLFEYFSETQRNKGNFPGRFSGRQFSNSRSEMNVSTLELGDSALYLCASSLEPAGASNQPQHFGDGTRLSIL.

This clonotype was observed a few times. The genes are TRBV28 and TRBJ1-2; perhaps TRBD1 as D (6 bases). This CDR3 is built from 14 residues. Germline CDR1 MDHEN, CDR2 SYDVKM. Between the trimmed V and J ends, which lost 7 bases and 5 bases, there was a span of 17 bases. The CDR3 is CASTPGVVAYGYTF. The CDR3 DNA reads TGTGCCAGCACACCAGGGGTAGTGGCTTATGGCTACACCTTC.

This clonotype occurred a few times. The chain recombines TRBV5-1 with TRBJ1-4; D unresolved. Per germline, CDR1 SGHRS and CDR2 YFSETQ. The CDR3 extends over 14 amino acids. Trimming left V 4 bases short and J 0 bases short, with 7 bases between. The CDR3 region has the DNA TGCGCCAGCAGCGCCGTAGCAACTAATGAAAAACTGTTTTTT. This sequence encodes CASSAVATNEKLFF. Together with reference TRBV5-1 and TRBJ1-4, the CDR3 gives the full variable domain: KAGVTQTPRYLIKTRGQQVTLSCSPISGHRSVSWYQQTPGQGLQFLFEYFSETQRNKGNFPGRFSGRQFSNSRSEMNVSTLELGDSALYLCASSAVATNEKLFFGSGTQLSVL.

The V gene is TRBV10-3, the J gene TRBJ2-3, with TRBD1 identical over 8 bases. With V trimmed by 5 bases and J by 2 bases, 6 bases remained unmatched. The V gene's germline CDR1 is ENHRY and CDR2 SYGVKD. The CDR3 extends over 15 amino acids. The CDR3 sequence: CAISLGQGNTDTQYF. In nucleotides, the CDR3 is TGTGCCATCAGTCTTGGACAGGGCAACACAGATACGCAGTATTTT.

This clonotype was seen repeatedly, ten times or more. The chain employs TRBV20-1 and TRBJ2-7; 8 bases are a match to TRBD1. CDR3 length: 14 residues. The trim removed 1 base at V and 3 bases at J, leaving 5 bases unmatched. Germline CDR1 and CDR2: DFQATT and SNEGSKA (reference sequence). The CDR3 region is CSARGTGQIYEQYF. The DNA for the CDR3 is TGCAGTGCTAGAGGGACAGGGCAGATCTACGAGCAGTACTTC.